This T cell receptor beta chain was sequenced during a study of cytomegalovirus exposure and HLA in healthy donors. General study points: Accounts indicate the classifier identified cytomegalovirus status with strong specificity and sensitivity. It was shown in a later analysis that HLA-associated TCR beta chains were more clonally expanded than other, equally common chains. Among CMV-associated TCR beta chains, most appeared HLA-restricted in a later analysis.

This CDR3 region has 14 residues. Germline CDR1 is MDHEN and CDR2 is SYDVKM. J gave up 4 bases and V 6 bases, and 5 bases lay outside the gene matches. Donors were nominally healthy when sampled, though unrecorded immune exposures were likely. Comments on this clone: Its antigen is unknown.

13 Jbeta primers and 60 Vbeta primers were used for the PCR. TCRdb's copy holds only in-frame clones and misses some; the assay was immunoSEQ multiplex PCR. The table has some 140,000 clones, 70% to 80% seen once; the top ten hold roughly 2%. This receptor was taken from a man younger than 45 in good health and CMV-seronegative. The sample taken for sequencing was PBMCs. The V and J genes are TRBV28 and TRBJ2-3, with 9 nucleotides matching TRBD1. CDR3 sequence reads: CASRLGQGPDTQYF. DNA of the CDR3: TGTGCCAGCAGACTGGGACAGGGTCCAGATACGCAGTATTTT.